This is a list of T cell receptor beta chains from one sample in a study of neurological immune-mediated disorders. Using its own MiXCR run on the 5' RACE reads, TCRdb lists one record per CDR3 protein. Of 31,000 or so distinct CDR3 sequences in the sample, 4.6% were seen once. The sequenced sample consisted of PBMCs. All receptors derive from a man between 18 and 29 years old in good health. Each CDR3 is given with its conserved first and last residue. Each record gives: clone size, J gene, V gene, D gene, CDR3 protein, CDR3 DNA. A D gene is named only where the DNA matches it firmly. Sizes are listed as once, few or many counts, or a class when the clone is expanded.

clone_size: many; j_call: TRBJ1-4; v_call: TRBV9; d_call: .; cdr3_aa: CASSAGEVWGEKLFF; cdr3_nt: TGTGCCAGCAGCGCGGGGGAGGTATGGGGTGAAAAACTGTTTTTT
clone_size: many; j_call: TRBJ1-1; v_call: TRBV18; d_call: .; cdr3_aa: CASSPGGDEAFF; cdr3_nt: TGTGCCAGCTCACCAGGGGGCGATGAAGCTTTCTTT
clone_size: many; j_call: TRBJ2-3; v_call: TRBV5-1; d_call: .; cdr3_aa: CASSLEGRGGTDTQYF; cdr3_nt: TGCGCCAGCAGCTTGGAAGGGCGCGGCGGCACAGATACGCAGTATTTT
clone_size: many; j_call: TRBJ1-2; v_call: TRBV6-1; d_call: TRBD1; cdr3_aa: CASSEAMTGGNYGYTF; cdr3_nt: TGTGCCAGCAGTGAAGCGATGACAGGGGGTAACTATGGCTACACCTTC
clone_size: many; j_call: TRBJ2-1; v_call: TRBV20-1; d_call: .; cdr3_aa: CSARFPTGRSSYNEQFF; cdr3_nt: TGCAGTGCTAGATTCCCGACGGGACGGAGCTCCTACAATGAGCAGTTCTTC
clone_size: many; j_call: TRBJ2-7; v_call: TRBV4-3; d_call: TRBD1; cdr3_aa: CASSQWDSGEQYF; cdr3_nt: TGCGCCAGCAGCCAGTGGGACAGCGGCGAGCAGTACTTC
clone_size: many; j_call: TRBJ2-1; v_call: TRBV5-1; d_call: .; cdr3_aa: CASSLVESGPREQFF; cdr3_nt: TGCGCCAGCAGCTTGGTCGAGTCTGGACCGAGGGAGCAGTTCTTC
clone_size: many; j_call: TRBJ2-1; v_call: TRBV5-6; d_call: .; cdr3_aa: CASSSYTYSYNEQFF; cdr3_nt: TGTGCCAGCAGCTCGTACACGTACTCCTACAATGAGCAGTTCTTC
clone_size: many; j_call: TRBJ1-5; v_call: TRBV20-1; d_call: .; cdr3_aa: CSAPRGETPGPQHF; cdr3_nt: TGCAGTGCCCCACGCGGGGAGACCCCAGGGCCCCAGCATTTT
clone_size: few; j_call: TRBJ2-3; v_call: TRBV10-3; d_call: .; cdr3_aa: CAIGGRTVSTDTQYF; cdr3_nt: TGTGCCATCGGCGGCCGGACAGTTAGCACAGATACGCAGTATTTT
clone_size: many; j_call: TRBJ1-5; v_call: TRBV10-3; d_call: .; cdr3_aa: CASRGSTNQPQHF; cdr3_nt: TGTGCCTCCAGGGGTTCGACCAATCAGCCCCAGCATTTT
clone_size: many; j_call: TRBJ1-4; v_call: TRBV29-1; d_call: .; cdr3_aa: CSVTDGNEKLFF; cdr3_nt: TGCAGCGTGACGGACGGGAATGAAAAACTGTTTTTT
clone_size: many; j_call: TRBJ2-7; v_call: TRBV11-2; d_call: .; cdr3_aa: CASSHPQGNPYEQYF; cdr3_nt: TGTGCCAGCAGCCACCCACAGGGAAATCCCTACGAGCAGTACTTC
clone_size: many; j_call: TRBJ1-3; v_call: TRBV18; d_call: .; cdr3_aa: CASFTDSRGNTIYF; cdr3_nt: TGTGCCAGCTTCACCGACAGTAGAGGAAACACCATATATTTT
clone_size: many; j_call: TRBJ2-3; v_call: TRBV7-7; d_call: TRBD2; cdr3_aa: CASSLVLAGGITDTQYF; cdr3_nt: TGTGCTAGCAGCTTAGTACTAGCGGGGGGTATCACAGATACGCAGTATTTT
clone_size: many; j_call: TRBJ1-1; v_call: TRBV3-1; d_call: .; cdr3_aa: CASSRPTGMNTEAFF; cdr3_nt: TGTGCCAGCAGCCGACCGACAGGCATGAACACTGAAGCTTTCTTT
clone_size: many; j_call: TRBJ1-2; v_call: TRBV7-2; d_call: .; cdr3_aa: CASSPRQARANYGYTF; cdr3_nt: TGTGCCAGCAGCCCCAGACAGGCGAGAGCTAACTATGGCTACACCTTC
clone_size: many; j_call: TRBJ1-3; v_call: TRBV2; d_call: .; cdr3_aa: CASSEEQGSGNTIYF; cdr3_nt: TGTGCCAGCAGTGAAGAACAGGGAAGTGGAAACACCATATATTTT
clone_size: many; j_call: TRBJ2-4; v_call: TRBV4-2; d_call: .; cdr3_aa: CASSQEFGGRADLAKNIQYF; cdr3_nt: TGTGCCAGCAGCCAAGAATTCGGGGGGCGCGCGGATCTAGCCAAAAACATTCAGTACTTC
clone_size: many; j_call: TRBJ2-7; v_call: TRBV6-1; d_call: .; cdr3_aa: CASSEYMFGVRLDKESEQYF; cdr3_nt: TGTGCCAGCAGTGAATATATGTTCGGGGTGAGACTGGACAAGGAGTCCGAGCAGTACTTC
clone_size: many; j_call: TRBJ1-1; v_call: TRBV6-2/TRBV6-3; d_call: TRBD1; cdr3_aa: CASSYSRDRGLKAEAFF; cdr3_nt: TGTGCCAGCAGTTATAGCAGGGACAGGGGGCTGAAGGCTGAAGCTTTCTTT
clone_size: many; j_call: TRBJ1-2; v_call: TRBV5-6; d_call: .; cdr3_aa: CASSLNFDGGYTF; cdr3_nt: TGTGCCAGCAGCTTGAATTTCGATGGCGGCTACACCTTC
clone_size: many; j_call: TRBJ2-3; v_call: TRBV5-1; d_call: TRBD2; cdr3_aa: CASSLGYGTSGGSTDTQYF; cdr3_nt: TGCGCCAGCAGCCTCGGCTACGGGACTAGCGGGGGCAGCACAGATACGCAGTATTTT
clone_size: many; j_call: TRBJ2-3; v_call: TRBV7-3; d_call: TRBD2; cdr3_aa: CASSYSGTTVGTDTQYF; cdr3_nt: TGTGCCAGCAGCTACTCCGGGACTACGGTGGGCACAGATACGCAGTATTTT
clone_size: many; j_call: TRBJ1-1; v_call: TRBV7-2; d_call: .; cdr3_aa: CASSRNPGTEAFF; cdr3_nt: TGTGCCAGCAGTCGGAACCCGGGCACTGAAGCTTTCTTT
clone_size: many; j_call: TRBJ2-1; v_call: TRBV5-1; d_call: TRBD1; cdr3_aa: CASSGNRGPPFNEQFF; cdr3_nt: TGCGCCAGCAGCGGGAACAGGGGGCCCCCTTTTAATGAGCAGTTCTTC
clone_size: many; j_call: TRBJ2-5; v_call: TRBV5-1; d_call: .; cdr3_aa: CASSLGRAWYQETQYF; cdr3_nt: TGCGCCAGCAGCTTGGGCAGGGCTTGGTACCAAGAGACCCAGTACTTC
clone_size: many; j_call: TRBJ2-3; v_call: TRBV18; d_call: .; cdr3_aa: CASSPAGPSTDTQYF; cdr3_nt: TGTGCCAGCTCACCAGCGGGCCCCAGCACAGATACGCAGTATTTT
clone_size: medium-sized; j_call: TRBJ2-7; v_call: TRBV5-1; d_call: .; cdr3_aa: CASSLVSQSQYEQYF; cdr3_nt: TGCGCCAGCAGCTTGGTATCCCAGTCACAGTACGAGCAGTACTTC
clone_size: many; j_call: TRBJ2-3; v_call: TRBV5-1; d_call: .; cdr3_aa: CASSLEGGPDTQYF; cdr3_nt: TGCGCCAGCAGCTTGGAGGGGGGACCAGATACGCAGTATTTT
clone_size: many; j_call: TRBJ2-3; v_call: TRBV20-1; d_call: TRBD2; cdr3_aa: CSARRGVVGDTQYF; cdr3_nt: TGCAGTGCTAGGCGGGGGGTCGTTGGGGATACGCAGTATTTT
clone_size: many; j_call: TRBJ1-2; v_call: TRBV20-1; d_call: .; cdr3_aa: CSAREQLRIGYGYTF; cdr3_nt: TGCAGTGCTAGAGAACAGCTGAGGATTGGATATGGCTACACCTTC
clone_size: many; j_call: TRBJ1-2; v_call: TRBV3-1; d_call: .; cdr3_aa: CASSQIDSYYGYTF; cdr3_nt: TGTGCCAGCAGCCAGATCGACAGCTACTATGGCTACACCTTC
clone_size: many; j_call: TRBJ2-1; v_call: TRBV11-3; d_call: .; cdr3_aa: CASGHSGNNEQFF; cdr3_nt: TGTGCCAGCGGACACTCCGGGAACAATGAGCAGTTCTTC
clone_size: many; j_call: TRBJ1-1; v_call: TRBV20-1; d_call: .; cdr3_aa: CSARREAGHTEAFF; cdr3_nt: TGCAGTGCTAGAAGAGAGGCTGGTCACACTGAAGCTTTCTTT
clone_size: many; j_call: TRBJ2-3; v_call: TRBV20-1; d_call: .; cdr3_aa: CSAPTGSDTQYF; cdr3_nt: TGCAGTGCACCGACAGGCTCAGATACGCAGTATTTT
clone_size: many; j_call: TRBJ2-7; v_call: TRBV20-1; d_call: TRBD2; cdr3_aa: CSARILAGESYEQYF; cdr3_nt: TGCAGTGCTAGAATACTAGCGGGGGAGTCCTACGAGCAGTACTTC
clone_size: many; j_call: TRBJ2-3; v_call: TRBV20-1; d_call: TRBD2; cdr3_aa: CGTAGGSTDTQYF; cdr3_nt: TGCGGCACAGCGGGGGGGAGCACAGATACGCAGTATTTT